The clone carrying this TCR beta chain was seen ten or more times. Both iRepertoire HTBI primers and Arm-PCR of CDR3 regions were used to build the TCR beta libraries. TCRdb reanalysed the multiplex PCR reads using MiXCR and keeps one entry per CDR3 protein. The data show about 470,000 distinct CDR3 sequences, 15% to 20% seen once. Time point specified: newly diagnosed GD, antithyroid drugs for less than 3 months. RNA extracted from PBMCs served as the sequencing template. The data were taken from a study of regulatory T cells in long-lasting Graves disease. Trimming removed 3 bases from V and 4 bases from J; junction bases left unmatched: 3. The CDR3 totals 14 residues. The sample was also linked to a second study, of T cells in Graves' hyperthyroidism and ophthalmopathy.

The starting material was peripheral blood mononuclear cells (PBMCs), obtained at new diagnosis, from a patient treated with antithyroid drugs. This clonotype was obtained from a man aged 35 to 55 with Graves disease. The chain is built from TRBV12-3 or TRBV12-4 and TRBJ2-1, with 7 bases aligning to TRBD2. This CDR3 reads CASSLTSSYNEQFF. Written as DNA, the CDR3 is TGTGCCAGCAGTTTGACTAGCAGTTACAATGAGCAGTTCTTC.